The 6 T cell receptor beta chains below were found in one sample sequenced in a study of blood T cell repertoires in COVID-19. The method was immunoSEQ multiplex PCR; TCRdb's version includes in-frame clones alone and lacks a portion of them. The sample holds 150,000 to 200,000 clones, about 85% seen once. Sample: peripheral blood. The receptors come from a woman at least 80 years old in a cohort sampled during active or convalescent COVID-19.

This sequence joins TRBV18 and TRBJ2-7; D unclear. Germline V gene lookup returns CDR1 KGHSH and CDR2 LQKENI. The V and J ends lost 3 bases and 1 base respectively, with 10 bases between them. This CDR3 contains 14 residues. CDR3 protein: CASSPSRQSYEQYF. In DNA, the CDR3 is TGTGCCAGCTCACCCTCCAGGCAGTCCTACGAGCAGTACTTC.

The rearrangement joins TRBV19 to TRBJ1-1, with no clear D. Trimming cost V 0 bases and J 11 bases, with 10 bases left between them. Germline V gene lookup returns CDR1 LNHDA and CDR2 SQIVND (reference sequence). The CDR3 has 12 residues. The CDR3 sequence: CASSIDARPAFF. In DNA, the CDR3 is TGTGCCAGTAGTATAGATGCGAGGCCGGCTTTCTTT.

The V and J genes are TRBV7-2 and TRBJ1-2, with TRBD1 matching over 10 bases. The CDR3 totals 15 residues. CDR1 and CDR2 from the germline V gene are SGHTA and FQGNSA. Trimming took 3 bases from V and 0 from J; bases not matched to a gene: 1. The CDR3 region is CASSLTGGPNYGYTF. DNA of the CDR3: TGTGCCAGCAGCTTGACAGGGGGCCCTAACTATGGCTACACCTTC.

The chain combines TRBV3-1 (or the pseudogene TRBV3-2) with TRBJ1-2; 10 bases align to TRBD1. Germline assignment: CDR1 LGHDT and CDR2 YNNKEL (reference sequence). CDR3 length equals 15 residues. The V gene end was trimmed by 4 bases and the J gene end by 2 bases; junction bases not matched to a gene: 4. The CDR3 spells CASSLGQGVNYGYTF. The CDR3 DNA reads as TGTGCCAGCAGCCTAGGACAGGGGGTAAACTATGGCTACACCTTC.

This chain uses TRBV5-5 with TRBJ2-1; D ambiguous. The CDR3 is 15 residues long. The germline V gene encodes CDR1 SGHKS and CDR2 YYEKEE (reference sequence). The ends were cut back, 2 bases at V and 7 bases at J, with 16 bases in the middle. The CDR3 sequence: CASSLLGPARNEQFF. CDR3 coding DNA: TGTGCCAGCAGCTTACTCGGCCCTGCGCGGAATGAGCAGTTCTTC.

The V gene is TRBV19, the J gene TRBJ1-3, with D unclear. The germline V gene encodes CDR1 LNHDA and CDR2 SQIVND (reference sequence). V was pared by 8 bases and J by 4 bases, with 15 bases between. The CDR3 sequence is 14 residues long. The CDR3 reads CASGEEGRGNTIYF. In DNA, the CDR3 is TGTGCCAGTGGGGAAGAGGGTCGAGGAAACACCATATATTTT.